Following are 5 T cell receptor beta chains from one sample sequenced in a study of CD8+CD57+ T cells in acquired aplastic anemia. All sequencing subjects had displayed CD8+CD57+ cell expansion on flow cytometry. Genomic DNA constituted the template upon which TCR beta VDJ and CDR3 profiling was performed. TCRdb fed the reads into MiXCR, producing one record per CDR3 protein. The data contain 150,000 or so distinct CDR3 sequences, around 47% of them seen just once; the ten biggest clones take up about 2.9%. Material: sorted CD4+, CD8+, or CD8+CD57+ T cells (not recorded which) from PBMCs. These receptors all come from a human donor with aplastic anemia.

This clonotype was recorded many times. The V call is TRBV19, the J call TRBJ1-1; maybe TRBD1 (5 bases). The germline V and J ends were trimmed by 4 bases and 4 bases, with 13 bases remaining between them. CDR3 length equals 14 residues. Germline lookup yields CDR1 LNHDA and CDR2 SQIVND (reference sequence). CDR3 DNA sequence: TGTGCCAGTAGTACGACAGCTTTGAGCACTGAAGCTTTCTTT. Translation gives CASSTTALSTEAFF.

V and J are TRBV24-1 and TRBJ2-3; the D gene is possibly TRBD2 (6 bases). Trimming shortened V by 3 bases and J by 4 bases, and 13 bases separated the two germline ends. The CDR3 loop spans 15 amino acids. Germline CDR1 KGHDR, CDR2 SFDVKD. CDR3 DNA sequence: TGTGCCACCAGTGATAATGCGGGATTGTCAGATACGCAGTATTTT. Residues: CATSDNAGLSDTQYF.

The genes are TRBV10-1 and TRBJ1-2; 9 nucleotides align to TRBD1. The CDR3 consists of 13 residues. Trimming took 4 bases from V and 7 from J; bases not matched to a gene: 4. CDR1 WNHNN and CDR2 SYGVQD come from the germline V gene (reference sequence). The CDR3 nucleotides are TGCGCCAGCAGTGGGGACAGGGCCCGTGGCTACACCTTC. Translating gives CASSGDRARGYTF.

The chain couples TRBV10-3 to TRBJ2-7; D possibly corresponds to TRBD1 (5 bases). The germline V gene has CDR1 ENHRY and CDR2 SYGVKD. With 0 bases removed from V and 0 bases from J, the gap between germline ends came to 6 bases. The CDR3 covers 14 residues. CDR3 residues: CAISESDSSYEQYF. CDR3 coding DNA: TGTGCCATCAGTGAGTCAGACAGCTCCTACGAGCAGTACTTC.

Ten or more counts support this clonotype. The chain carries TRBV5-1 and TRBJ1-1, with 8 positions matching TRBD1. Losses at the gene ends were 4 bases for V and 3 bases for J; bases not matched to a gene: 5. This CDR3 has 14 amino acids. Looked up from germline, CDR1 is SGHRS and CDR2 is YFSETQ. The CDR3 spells CASSPRGPDTEAFF. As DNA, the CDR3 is TGCGCCAGCAGCCCCAGGGGGCCGGACACTGAAGCTTTCTTT.